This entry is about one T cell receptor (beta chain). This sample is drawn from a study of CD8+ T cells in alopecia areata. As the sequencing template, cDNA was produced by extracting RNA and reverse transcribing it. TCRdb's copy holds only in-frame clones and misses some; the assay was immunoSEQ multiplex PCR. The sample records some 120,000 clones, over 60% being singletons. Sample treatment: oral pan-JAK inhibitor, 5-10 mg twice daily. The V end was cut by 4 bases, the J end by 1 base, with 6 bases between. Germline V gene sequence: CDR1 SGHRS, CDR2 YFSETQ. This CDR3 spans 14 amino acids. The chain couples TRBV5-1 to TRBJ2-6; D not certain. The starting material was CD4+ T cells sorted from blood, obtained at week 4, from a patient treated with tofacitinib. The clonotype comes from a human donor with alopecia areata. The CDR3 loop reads CASSDSSGANVLTF. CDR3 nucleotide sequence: TGCGCCAGCAGCGATTCTTCTGGGGCCAACGTCCTGACTTTC.